Each of the 31 T cell receptor beta chains below was sequenced from the same sample in a study of memory CD4+ T cells and cytomegalovirus serostatus. The repertoire was sequenced with immunoSEQ multiplex PCR; TCRdb's copy has only in-frame clones and lacks some. This sample has about 48,000 clones, with 78% found just once. The sort gate was single viable CD3+CD4+CD8-CD45RO+ cells for memory CD4+ T cells. The sample comprised memory CD4+ T cells from blood. The receptors were sampled from an adult in good health and CMV-seronegative.

V is TRBV30 and J is TRBJ1-1; D is ambiguous. V lost 2 bases, J lost 1 base, and 11 bases lay in between. Germline V gene data show CDR1 as GTSNPN and CDR2 as SVGIG (reference sequence). The CDR3 is 14 residues long. As DNA, the CDR3 is TGTGCCTGGAGTCCAAAGACGGGGAACACTGAAGCTTTCTTT. Its protein is CAWSPKTGNTEAFF.

The V gene is TRBV11-2, the J gene TRBJ2-7, with D possibly TRBD1 on 6 matching bases. The CDR3 covers 14 residues. The V end was cut by 5 bases, the J end by 3 bases, with 14 bases between. CDR1 is SGHAT, CDR2 FQNNGV, per germline. CDR3 sequence (DNA): TGTGCCAGCAGCCCGGACAGCTTTATCTACGAGCAGTACTTC. This codes for CASSPDSFIYEQYF. The whole variable domain, remainder taken from reference TRBV11-2 and TRBJ2-7, is EAGVAQSPRYKIIEKRQSVAFWCNPISGHATLYWYQQILGQGPKLLIQFQNNGVVDDSQLPKDRFSAERLKGVDSTLKIQPAKLEDSAVYLCASSPDSFIYEQYFGPGTRLTVT.

The V call is TRBV6-5, the J call TRBJ2-3; tentatively, D is TRBD2 (6 bases). There are 14 residues in the CDR3. Germline CDR1 reads MNHEY; CDR2 reads SVGAGI. V was trimmed by 9 bases and J by 1 base, leaving 14 bases between them. CDR3 bases: TGTGCCAGTTTCAGGGCTAGCGGCACAGATACGCAGTATTTT. It specifies CASFRASGTDTQYF.

CDR3 sequence reads: CAISKQGNTEAFF. In DNA form, the CDR3 reads TGTGCCATCAGCAAACAGGGAAACACTGAAGCTTTCTTT. The chain joins TRBV10-3 to TRBJ1-1, with D perhaps matching TRBD1 (6 bases). This CDR3 has 13 amino acids. Trimming removed 6 bases at V and 2 bases at J, with 10 bases between. The germline V gene encodes CDR1 ENHRY and CDR2 SYGVKD.

This sequence joins TRBV11-3 and TRBJ2-6, with D perhaps TRBD1 or TRBD2 (5 bases each). Between the trimmed V and J ends, which lost 2 bases and 0 bases, there was a span of 11 bases. The CDR3 covers 17 residues. The germline V gene has CDR1 SGHNT and CDR2 YENEEA. CDR3 region: CASSLSYGGSGANVLTF. As DNA, the CDR3 is TGTGCCAGCAGCTTAAGTTATGGGGGCTCTGGGGCCAACGTCCTGACTTTC.

This chain links TRBV5-1 with TRBJ1-4, with a tentative D call TRBD1 (5 bases). The CDR3 consists of 19 residues. Germline CDR1 and CDR2: SGHRS and YFSETQ. V lost 0 bases, J lost 7 bases, and 25 bases lay in between. CDR3 amino acids: CASSLGLGTSSLIAEKLFF. The CDR3 DNA is TGCGCCAGCAGCTTGGGCCTCGGGACCTCTTCCTTGATCGCTGAAAAACTGTTTTTT.

The V and J genes are TRBV2 and TRBJ2-7, with D possibly being TRBD1 (6 bases). Germline CDR1 and CDR2: SNHLY and FYNNEI. Trimming left V 6 bases short and J 2 bases short, with 11 bases between. This CDR3 has 13 amino acids. The CDR3 spells CASRKGVPYEQYF. CDR3 nucleotides: TGTGCCAGCAGGAAGGGGGTTCCCTACGAGCAGTACTTC.

This rearrangement joins TRBV5-5 to TRBJ1-5; D ambiguous. With 0 bases removed from V and 6 bases from J, the gap between germline ends came to 7 bases. Germline V gives CDR1 SGHKS, CDR2 YYEKEE (reference sequence). The CDR3 is 13 amino acids. The CDR3 loop reads CASSLEGPQPQHF. The DNA for the CDR3 is TGTGCCAGCAGCTTGGAGGGCCCTCAGCCCCAGCATTTT.

The V and J genes are TRBV5-1 and TRBJ2-1; D gene ambiguous. The CDR3 covers 12 residues. V gave up 3 bases and J gave up 5 bases, with 6 bases separating them. Germline-derived CDR1 and CDR2 are SGHRS and YFSETQ. The CDR3 DNA sequence: TGCGCCAGCAGCTCCAAAGACAATGAGCAGTTCTTC. It encodes CASSSKDNEQFF.

V gene TRBV19 combines with J gene TRBJ1-2; TRBD1 might be the D (5 bases). Germline V gives CDR1 LNHDA, CDR2 SQIVND (reference sequence). The length of the CDR3 is 15 residues. V lost 1 base, J lost 1 base, and 10 bases lay in between. The CDR3 reads CASSIVSGLNYGYTF. The CDR3 DNA reads TGTGCCAGTAGTATAGTCTCAGGGCTTAACTATGGCTACACCTTC.

The rearrangement joins TRBV6-1 to TRBJ2-7; D is tentatively TRBD1 or TRBD2 (5 bases each). Trimming pared 5 bases from V and 2 bases from J, leaving 16 bases between. CDR1 is MNHNS and CDR2 is SASEGT in the germline V gene. The CDR3 loop spans 15 amino acids. This CDR3 reads CASSFGASPTYEQYF. DNA for the CDR3: TGTGCCAGCAGTTTCGGGGCTAGCCCAACCTACGAGCAGTACTTC.

The chain couples TRBV7-6 to TRBJ1-4, with 7 bases identical to TRBD1. J was trimmed by 5 bases and V by 3 bases; bases with no gene match: 6. The CDR3 has 15 residues. Per the germline V gene, CDR1 is SGHVS and CDR2 is FNYEAQ. The CDR3 spells CASSLDGTENEKLFF. The CDR3 coding sequence is TGTGCCAGCAGCTTGGACGGGACAGAAAATGAAAAACTGTTTTTT.

This clone occurred once. This chain connects TRBV19 to TRBJ1-2, with no clear D. The CDR3 contains 12 residues. V lost 7 bases, J lost 11 bases, and 17 bases lay in between. Germline lookup yields CDR1 LNHDA and CDR2 SQIVND (reference sequence). The chain's CDR3 is CASTSLSGRYTF. The CDR3 DNA reads as TGTGCCAGTACCTCCCTTTCCGGGAGGTACACCTTC.

V and J are TRBV5-8 and TRBJ1-4; 7 bases match TRBD1. Per the germline V gene, CDR1 is SGHTS and CDR2 is YDEGEE. The CDR3 is 15 amino acids. J was trimmed by 4 bases and V by 0 bases; bases with no gene match: 3. The CDR3 DNA reads TGTGCCAGCAGCTTGGTCGGGACAGATAATGAAAAACTGTTTTTT. Translated, it gives CASSLVGTDNEKLFF. Filled out from reference TRBV5-8 and TRBJ1-4, the complete variable domain reads EAGVTQSPTHLIKTRGQQATLRCSPISGHTSVYWYQQALGLGLQFLLWYDEGEERNRGNFPPRFSGRQFPNYSSELNVNALELEDSALYLCASSLVGTDNEKLFFGSGTQLSVL.

This chain uses TRBV28 with TRBJ1-4; D is possibly TRBD1 (5 bases). V was cut by 6 bases and J by 4 bases, with 9 bases left in between. This CDR3 is 13 amino acids long. Germline values: CDR1 MDHEN, CDR2 SYDVKM. The CDR3 is CASSRDVNEKLFF. CDR3 bases: TGTGCCAGCAGCCGGGACGTTAATGAAAAACTGTTTTTT.

The V gene is TRBV7-9, the J gene TRBJ1-4, with a weak D call TRBD1 (5 bases). Looked up from germline, CDR1 is SEHNR and CDR2 is FQNEAQ (reference sequence). The CDR3 runs 15 residues. Trimming shortened V by 4 bases and J by 3 bases, and 12 bases separated the two germline ends. Here the CDR3 reads CASSSVGGPNEKLFF. CDR3 in DNA: TGTGCCAGCAGCTCCGTGGGGGGACCTAATGAAAAACTGTTTTTT.

This clone was counted between two and nine times. The rearrangement links TRBV7-2 to TRBJ2-1, with 7 positions matching TRBD2. CDR1 is SGHTA and CDR2 is FQGNSA in the germline V gene. The CDR3 contains 16 residues. The ends lost 3 bases at V and 0 bases at J; junction bases unmatched: 5. CDR3 coding DNA: TGTGCCAGCAGCTTCTCAGCGGGGAGCTCCTACAATGAGCAGTTCTTC. Translation gives CASSFSAGSSYNEQFF.

The rearrangement links TRBV5-1 to TRBJ1-2, with 7 bases fitting TRBD1. Germline CDR1 reads SGHRS; CDR2 reads YFSETQ. The CDR3 loop spans 15 amino acids. The junction had 7 bases not matched to a gene; V was cut back by 1 base and J by 4 bases. CDR3 nucleotide sequence: TGCGCCAGCAGCTTGTCGTGGGACAGCATCTATGGCTACACCTTC. Protein product: CASSLSWDSIYGYTF.

This clone occurred a few times. The chain is built from TRBV6-5 and TRBJ1-4; TRBD1 is a possible D gene (5 bases). Germline V gene lookup returns CDR1 MNHEY and CDR2 SVGAGI. V was cut by 4 bases and J by 4 bases, with 16 bases left in between. This CDR3 region has 16 residues. CDR3: CASSFRPGTNNEKLFF. The CDR3 nucleotides are TGTGCCAGCAGTTTCCGACCCGGGACGAATAATGAAAAACTGTTTTTT.

This chain joins TRBV7-9 and TRBJ1-2, with TRBD1 matching over 7 bases. The CDR3 totals 15 residues. Germline assignment: CDR1 SEHNR and CDR2 FQNEAQ (reference sequence). Losses at the gene ends were 5 bases for V and 0 bases for J; bases not matched to a gene: 6. CDR3 in DNA: TGTGCCAGCAGCAATCACGGACAGGCTAACTATGGCTACACCTTC. Amino acid sequence: CASSNHGQANYGYTF.

This clone has just one count. The V call is TRBV27, the J call TRBJ2-7, with 9 bases lining up with TRBD1. CDR1 MNHEY and CDR2 SMNVEV come from the germline V gene (reference sequence). With 2 bases clipped from V and 4 bases from J, the junction kept 6 bases outside the gene matches. The CDR3 length is 15 residues. As DNA, the CDR3 is TGTGCCAGCAGTTTACTCGGACAGGGGACTTACGAGCAGTACTTC. This sequence encodes CASSLLGQGTYEQYF.

The chain joins TRBV25-1 to TRBJ1-2; possibly TRBD1 for D (5 bases). This CDR3 comprises 14 residues. V lost 3 bases, J lost 12 bases, and 20 bases lay in between. Germline CDR1 is MGHDK and CDR2 is SYGVNS. In nucleotides, the CDR3 is TGTGCCAGCAGTGAGGGGGGGAAGGGGCACGCTGACACCTTC. Encoded protein: CASSEGGKGHADTF.

J is TRBJ1-5 and V is TRBV19, with 7 bases aligning to TRBD1. CDR3 length: 16 residues. The junction had 9 bases not matched to a gene; V was cut back by 1 base and J by 6 bases. Germline V gene data show CDR1 as LNHDA and CDR2 as SQIVND (reference sequence). This chain's CDR3 is CASSIGAGTVTQPQHF. CDR3 coding DNA: TGTGCCAGTAGTATAGGGGCCGGGACAGTGACTCAGCCCCAGCATTTT. The complete variable domain, with remaining parts taken from reference TRBV19 and TRBJ1-5, reads DGGITQSPKYLFRKEGQNVTLSCEQNLNHDAMYWYRQDPGQGLRLIYYSQIVNDFQKGDIAEGYSVSREKKESFPLTVTSAQKNPTAFYLCASSIGAGTVTQPQHFGDGTRLSIL.

The V call is TRBV2, the J call TRBJ2-2; D tentatively reads TRBD1 or TRBD2 (6 bases each). This CDR3 comprises 16 residues. The germline V gene encodes CDR1 SNHLY and CDR2 FYNNEI. Between the trimmed V and J ends, which lost 6 bases and 4 bases, there was a span of 18 bases. This CDR3 reads CASRSPGRGPTGELFF. Written as DNA, the CDR3 is TGTGCCAGCAGATCGCCGGGACGGGGGCCCACCGGGGAGCTGTTTTTT. The full variable domain, rest sourced from reference TRBV2 and TRBJ2-2, is EPEVTQTPSHQVTQMGQEVILRCVPISNHLYFYWYRQILGQKVEFLVSFYNNEISEKSEIFDDQFSVERPDGSNFTLKIRSTKLEDSAMYFCASRSPGRGPTGELFFGEGSRLTVL.

This chain connects TRBV5-1 to TRBJ1-2; the match to TRBD1 covers 8 bases. This CDR3 region has 13 residues. The junction had 8 bases not matched to a gene; V was cut back by 3 bases and J by 10 bases. Germline-derived CDR1 and CDR2 are SGHRS and YFSETQ. The CDR3, as DNA: TGCGCCAGCAGCTCGGGACAGGCCTTGGACTACACCTTC. This codes for CASSSGQALDYTF.

The chain combines TRBV6-5 with TRBJ2-3; 9 nucleotides line up with TRBD1. With V trimmed by 0 bases and J by 2 bases, 3 bases remained unmatched. The CDR3 is 16 amino acids. Germline-derived CDR1 and CDR2 are MNHEY and SVGAGI. The CDR3 bases are TGTGCCAGCAGTTACTCCGGGACAGGGCTCACAGATACGCAGTATTTT. Amino acids: CASSYSGTGLTDTQYF.

The V and J genes are TRBV5-1 and TRBJ2-1, with a tentative D call TRBD1 (5 bases). CDR1 SGHRS and CDR2 YFSETQ come from the germline V gene. V lost 4 bases to trimming and J lost 6 bases, with 14 bases between them. This CDR3 region has 14 residues. CDR3 amino acids: CASSLTAGINEQFF. For the CDR3, the DNA is TGCGCCAGCAGCCTGACCGCAGGGATCAATGAGCAGTTCTTC.

This sequence joins TRBV7-8 and TRBJ1-5; D is possibly TRBD1 (5 bases). The length of the CDR3 is 17 residues. Germline assignment: CDR1 SGHVS and CDR2 FQNEAQ. V lost 5 bases to trimming and J lost 1 base, with 18 bases between them. CDR3 region: CASSPRGPPLSNQPQHF. CDR3 in DNA: TGTGCCAGCAGCCCCCGGGGACCTCCTCTGAGCAATCAGCCCCAGCATTTT.

The count of this clone is one. The chain is built from TRBV19 and TRBJ2-2; 7 nucleotides agree with TRBD2. V lost 4 bases, J lost 1 base, and 6 bases stayed unmatched. The CDR3 length is 16 residues. Germline lookup yields CDR1 LNHDA and CDR2 SQIVND (reference sequence). CDR3 bases: TGTGCCAGTAGTACGGGAGGAAGTGGGAACACCGGGGAGCTGTTTTTT. It translates to CASSTGGSGNTGELFF.

This chain uses TRBV4-1 with TRBJ1-2; 12 bases are a match to TRBD1. Trimming took 1 base from V and 7 from J; bases not matched to a gene: 4. Germline V gene data show CDR1 as MGHRA and CDR2 as YSYEKL. CDR3 length: 15 residues. The CDR3 region has the DNA TGCGCCAGCAGCCAAGTTGGGACAGGGGGCTCTGGCTACACCTTC. Protein product: CASSQVGTGGSGYTF.

This clone has only a few counts. The chain links TRBV28 to TRBJ2-6; TRBD1 might be the D (5 bases). This CDR3 comprises 17 residues. The germline V and J ends were trimmed by 5 bases and 0 bases, with 14 bases remaining between them. CDR1 and CDR2 from the germline V gene are MDHEN and SYDVKM. CDR3 in DNA: TGTGCCAGCAGTCGTTGGGGCGGCGACTCTGGGGCCAACGTCCTGACTTTC. Its protein is CASSRWGGDSGANVLTF.